These 29 T cell receptor beta chains share one sample of origin, sequenced in a study of cytomegalovirus exposure and HLA in healthy donors. The PCR was carried out with 60 Vbeta primers and 13 Jbeta primers. The protocol was immunoSEQ multiplex PCR, while the TCRdb copy is restricted to in-frame clones and leaves out a portion. The listing contains fewer than 95,000 clones. The sequenced sample consisted of PBMCs. The receptors were sampled from a woman aged 35 to 49 in good health and CMV-seropositive.

This chain's CDR3 is CASSEIAGGFETQYF. The CDR3 nucleotides are TGTGCCAGCAGTGAAATAGCGGGGGGTTTCGAGACCCAGTACTTC. This chain joins TRBV6-4 and TRBJ2-5, with 10 bases fitting TRBD2. Losses at the gene ends were 3 bases for V and 5 bases for J; bases not matched to a gene: 6. CDR3 size: 15 residues. Germline CDR1 is MRHNA and CDR2 is SNTAGT.

The chain carries TRBV7-9 and TRBJ2-5; 15 bases agree with TRBD2. Per the germline V gene, CDR1 is SEHNR and CDR2 is FQNEAQ (reference sequence). The V gene end was trimmed by 3 bases and the J gene end by 5 bases; junction bases not matched to a gene: 10. The CDR3 runs 18 residues. The CDR3 DNA is TGTGCCAGCAGCTTCGGACTAGCGGGAGGGCCAGAGGGGGAGACCCAGTACTTC. It encodes CASSFGLAGGPEGETQYF.

The rearrangement uses TRBV7-2 and TRBJ1-1, with D perhaps matching TRBD1 (5 bases). V lost 5 bases, J lost 0 bases, and 13 bases lay in between. CDR1 is SGHTA and CDR2 is FQGNSA in the germline V gene. This CDR3 spans 15 amino acids. This chain's CDR3 is CASSPGQGMNTEAFF. The CDR3 region has the DNA TGTGCCAGCAGCCCCGGCCAGGGCATGAACACTGAAGCTTTCTTT.

The gene calls are TRBV19 and TRBJ1-1; 10 bases are shared with TRBD1. The CDR3 covers 16 residues. With 5 bases clipped from V and 1 base from J, the junction kept 7 bases outside the gene matches. Germline CDR1 LNHDA, CDR2 SQIVND (reference sequence). CDR3 sequence (DNA): TGTGCCAGTAGTCCTTGGACAGGGGGGTCGAACACTGAAGCTTTCTTT. It specifies CASSPWTGGSNTEAFF. Supplemented by reference TRBV19 and TRBJ1-1, the full variable domain reads DGGITQSPKYLFRKEGQNVTLSCEQNLNHDAMYWYRQDPGQGLRLIYYSQIVNDFQKGDIAEGYSVSREKKESFPLTVTSAQKNPTAFYLCASSPWTGGSNTEAFFGQGTRLTVV.

This chain connects TRBV4-3 to TRBJ1-2; 7 bases match TRBD1. CDR3 length: 16 residues. The germline V gene encodes CDR1 LGHNA and CDR2 YSLEER. Trimming cost V 1 base and J 2 bases; bases outside gene matches: 7. The CDR3, as DNA: TGCGCCAGCAGCCAAGGGGACAGCCGAGAAAACTATGGCTACACCTTC. Amino acids: CASSQGDSRENYGYTF.

V and J are TRBV4-3 and TRBJ1-6; TRBD1 is a possible D gene (5 bases). CDR1 is LGHNA and CDR2 is YSLEER in the germline V gene. V lost 11 bases and J 4 bases, leaving 24 bases between the germline ends. This CDR3 spans 17 amino acids. Here the CDR3 DNA reads TGCGCCTCCTCGCCGCGGGGCCCGCACTCGTATAATTCACCCCTCCACTTT. It is translated as CASSPRGPHSYNSPLHF.

The chain joins TRBV29-1 to TRBJ1-2; 10 bases are a match to TRBD1. The CDR3 is 19 residues long. The J segment lost 4 bases and the V segment lost 0 bases, leaving 17 bases of the junction unmatched. Germline CDR1 is SQVTM and CDR2 is ANQGSEA. The chain's CDR3 is CSVEDVPGTGAHISYGYTF. The CDR3 bases are TGCAGCGTTGAAGATGTTCCCGGGACAGGGGCCCATATTTCCTATGGCTACACCTTC. Complete variable domain (other parts from reference TRBV29-1 and TRBJ1-2): SAVISQKPSRDICQRGTSLTIQCQVDSQVTMMFWYRQQPGQSLTLIATANQGSEATYESGFVIDKFPISRPNLTFSTLTVSNMSPEDSSIYLCSVEDVPGTGAHISYGYTFGSGTRLTVV.

Concerning this clone: The same CDR3 can be traced to other DNA sequences in this sample. J is TRBJ2-5 and V is TRBV19; D is undetermined. V gave up 0 bases and J gave up 1 base, with 12 bases separating them. The CDR3 totals 16 residues. Looked up from germline, CDR1 is LNHDA and CDR2 is SQIVND (reference sequence). CDR3 sequence (DNA): TGTGCCAGTAGTATAGATCGAGCACGGTCCCAAGAGACCCAGTACTTC. As protein: CASSIDRARSQETQYF.

The genes are TRBV6-5 and TRBJ1-1; D perhaps matches TRBD1 (5 bases). Per germline, CDR1 MNHEY and CDR2 SVGAGI. CDR3 size: 14 residues. V was pared by 6 bases and J by 2 bases, with 13 bases between. The CDR3 DNA follows: TGTGCCAGCAGAGGCCGAAGGGGTAACACTGAAGCTTTCTTT. Translating it yields CASRGRRGNTEAFF.

The V gene is TRBV10-3, the J gene TRBJ1-5, with 9 bases matching TRBD1. Per germline, CDR1 ENHRY and CDR2 SYGVKD. Trimming removed 2 bases from V and 6 bases from J; junction bases left unmatched: 8. The CDR3 sequence is 16 residues long. This CDR3 is CAISEHIQGAGQPQHF. The CDR3 DNA reads as TGTGCCATCAGTGAGCACATACAGGGGGCCGGTCAGCCCCAGCATTTT.

The genes are TRBV19 and TRBJ1-2, with 7 bases aligning to TRBD1. V was clipped by 7 bases and J by 4 bases; unmatched bases: 9. This CDR3 has 14 residues. The germline gives CDR1 LNHDA, CDR2 SQIVND (reference sequence). CDR3 DNA: TGTGCCAGTAACTTTAGGGGACAGATCTATGGCTACACCTTC. Its protein is CASNFRGQIYGYTF.

The V gene is TRBV2, the J gene TRBJ2-2; 7 nucleotides line up with TRBD1. Per the germline V gene, CDR1 is SNHLY and CDR2 is FYNNEI. Trimming cost V 7 bases and J 0 bases; bases outside gene matches: 8. This CDR3 is 16 amino acids long. For the CDR3, the DNA is TGTGCCAGCATGCTAGATGGACAGGCGAACACCGGGGAGCTGTTTTTT. Translating gives CASMLDGQANTGELFF.

Worth noting for this clone: Other DNA sequences of this sample code for an identical CDR3. V and J are TRBV7-9 and TRBJ2-7; a possible D gene is TRBD1 (6 bases). CDR3 length equals 16 residues. CDR1 SEHNR and CDR2 FQNEAQ come from the germline V gene (reference sequence). Trimming removed 4 bases from V and 7 bases from J, with 23 bases in between. The CDR3 protein is CASSSLRDNGPGEQYF. CDR3 DNA: TGTGCCAGCAGCTCGCTCCGGGACAACGGACCGGGGGAGCAGTACTTC.

The chain has TRBV23-1 and TRBJ1-2, with D possibly matching TRBD1 (6 bases). TRBV23-1 falls under the ORF class, with uncertain function. The CDR3 has 20 residues. The V end was cut by 0 bases, the J end by 4 bases, with 27 bases between. CDR3 in amino acids: CASSQSAAGGVWGAAYGYTF. The CDR3 coding sequence is TGCGCCAGCAGTCAATCGGCGGCGGGAGGAGTGTGGGGGGCCGCCTATGGCTACACCTTC.

The genes are TRBV7-2 and TRBJ2-5; D possibly corresponds to TRBD2 (5 bases). This CDR3 comprises 14 residues. V was cut by 0 bases and J by 6 bases, with 11 bases left in between. The germline gives CDR1 SGHTA, CDR2 FQGNSA. The CDR3 DNA reads as TGTGCCAGCAGCTTAGCGGACTTGATTAAGACCCAGTACTTC. This encodes CASSLADLIKTQYF.

The V gene is TRBV13, the J gene TRBJ2-1; D gene ambiguous. V lost 0 bases and J 6 bases, leaving 3 bases between the germline ends. This CDR3 is 12 amino acids long. Germline loops: CDR1 PRHDT, CDR2 FYEKMQ (reference sequence). The chain's CDR3 is CASSLGANEQFF. CDR3 bases: TGTGCCAGCAGCTTAGGGGCCAATGAGCAGTTCTTC.

The gene calls are TRBV6-1 and TRBJ2-7; 15 bases are a match to TRBD2. The germline gives CDR1 MNHNS, CDR2 SASEGT. The CDR3 sequence is 18 residues long. V gave up 0 bases and J gave up 5 bases; unmatched junction bases: 8. CDR3 bases: TGTGCCAGCAGTGAAGCGGTGGGACTAGCGGGAGGACGCGACGAGCAGTACTTC. It encodes CASSEAVGLAGGRDEQYF.

The chain combines TRBV5-3 with TRBJ2-1, with 15 bases that match TRBD2. TRBV5-3 is labeled an ORF, and its function is uncertain. The J segment lost 0 bases and the V segment lost 3 bases, leaving 4 bases of the junction unmatched. The CDR3 extends over 18 amino acids. The CDR3 coding sequence is TGTGCCAGAAGCTGTGGGACTAGCGGGAGGCCCTCCTACAATGAGCAGTTCTTC. Its translation: CARSCGTSGRPSYNEQFF.

The chain recombines TRBV11-2 with TRBJ2-2; a possible D gene is TRBD1 (6 bases). This CDR3 contains 16 residues. In germline, CDR1 is SGHAT, CDR2 FQNNGV. The V and J ends lost 0 bases and 6 bases respectively, with 14 bases between them. As DNA, the CDR3 is TGTGCCAGCAGCTTAGATCTGATGGGGGCCCCCGGGGAGCTGTTTTTT. Translating it yields CASSLDLMGAPGELFF.

The chain links TRBV5-1 to TRBJ2-2; no clear D gene. The CDR3 runs to 16 residues. Looked up from germline, CDR1 is SGHRS and CDR2 is YFSETQ. V lost 1 base and J 0 bases, leaving 10 bases between the germline ends. The CDR3 region has the DNA TGCGCCAGCAGCTTGAAGGCGGCTGCGAACACCGGGGAGCTGTTTTTT. It yields the protein CASSLKAAANTGELFF. The variable domain in full, completed from reference TRBV5-1 and TRBJ2-2, reads KAGVTQTPRYLIKTRGQQVTLSCSPISGHRSVSWYQQTPGQGLQFLFEYFSETQRNKGNFPGRFSGRQFSNSRSEMNVSTLELGDSALYLCASSLKAAANTGELFFGEGSRLTVL.

The gene calls are TRBV4-2 and TRBJ1-1; tentative D call: TRBD1 (5 bases). The CDR3 is 16 amino acids. Trimming removed 0 bases at V and 8 bases at J, with 19 bases between. Per germline, CDR1 LGHNA and CDR2 YNFKEQ. CDR3 DNA: TGTGCCAGCAGCCAAGAATCGGCGGGGGGGGTTTCGGAAGCTTTCTTT. Its translation: CASSQESAGGVSEAFF.

The rearrangement links TRBV7-8 to TRBJ1-2, with 11 bases identical to TRBD1. V was pared by 5 bases and J by 2 bases, with 4 bases of the junction left unmatched. CDR3 size: 15 residues. Germline V gene lookup returns CDR1 SGHVS and CDR2 FQNEAQ. The CDR3 nucleotides read TGTGCCAGCAGCCTGCGGGACAGGGGGAACTATGGCTACACCTTC. This encodes CASSLRDRGNYGYTF.

CDR3 loop: CASSTGTDSNQPQHF. CDR3 sequence (DNA): TGTGCCAGTAGTACCGGGACAGATAGCAATCAGCCCCAGCATTTT. The chain carries TRBV19 and TRBJ1-5; 7 bases match TRBD1. The V and J ends lost 4 bases and 0 bases, in that order; junction bases with no gene match: 3. Germline V gene sequence: CDR1 LNHDA, CDR2 SQIVND (reference sequence). The CDR3 sequence is 15 residues long. The complete variable domain, with remaining parts taken from reference TRBV19 and TRBJ1-5, reads DGGITQSPKYLFRKEGQNVTLSCEQNLNHDAMYWYRQDPGQGLRLIYYSQIVNDFQKGDIAEGYSVSREKKESFPLTVTSAQKNPTAFYLCASSTGTDSNQPQHFGDGTRLSIL.

The chain's CDR3 is CASSLGGAGGNGYTF. DNA for the CDR3: TGTGCCAGCAGCCTCGGGGGTGCCGGAGGGAATGGCTACACCTTC. The rearrangement uses TRBV25-1 and TRBJ1-2; maybe TRBD1 (5 bases). V was cut by 6 bases and J by 6 bases, with 20 bases left in between. CDR1 MGHDK and CDR2 SYGVNS come from the germline V gene. CDR3 length equals 15 residues.

This chain joins TRBV30 and TRBJ2-1; D perhaps matches TRBD2 (6 bases). There are 14 residues in the CDR3. Germline CDR1 GTSNPN, CDR2 SVGIG (reference sequence). The V end was cut by 2 bases, the J end by 7 bases, with 15 bases between. Written as DNA, the CDR3 is TGTGCCTGGAGTAGGAGGGTCTCTTGGAATGAGCAGTTCTTC. It encodes CAWSRRVSWNEQFF. The entire variable domain, with the rest obtained from reference TRBV30 and TRBJ2-1, is as follows: SQTIHQWPATLVQPVGSPLSLECTVEGTSNPNLYWYRQAAGRGLQLLFYSVGIGQISSEVPQNLSASRPQDRQFILSSKKLLLSDSGFYLCAWSRRVSWNEQFFGPGTRLTVL.

This chain connects TRBV10-1 to TRBJ2-3; 12 bases map to TRBD2. Germline CDR1 and CDR2: WNHNN and SYGVQD (reference sequence). V shed 4 bases, J shed 5 bases, and the junction held 4 bases outside the gene matches. This CDR3 comprises 15 residues. The CDR3 here is CASSGLAGERDTQYF. The CDR3, as DNA: TGCGCCAGCAGTGGACTAGCGGGAGAGAGAGATACGCAGTATTTT.

V and J are TRBV5-1 and TRBJ2-5; tentative D call: TRBD1 (5 bases). The CDR3 totals 15 residues. V lost 0 bases, J lost 5 bases, and 14 bases lay in between. Per germline, CDR1 SGHRS and CDR2 YFSETQ. The chain's CDR3 is CASSLGWAGLETQYF. As DNA, the CDR3 is TGCGCCAGCAGCTTGGGTTGGGCAGGGTTGGAGACCCAGTACTTC.

The chain carries TRBV30 and TRBJ2-5; D unresolved. This CDR3 is 11 amino acids long. Germline CDR1 GTSNPN, CDR2 SVGIG (reference sequence). Trimming took off 5 bases at V and 5 bases at J, with 9 bases between the two ends. CDR3 nucleotide sequence: TGTGCCTGGGCTTTCGGGGAGACCCAGTACTTC. It specifies CAWAFGETQYF.

The gene calls are TRBV18 and TRBJ1-2, with D possibly matching TRBD1 (6 bases). The CDR3 runs to 14 residues. The V and J ends lost 3 bases and 5 bases respectively, with 13 bases between them. CDR1 and CDR2 from the germline V gene are KGHSH and LQKENI. The CDR3 nucleotides read TGTGCCAGCTCACCCCCTAACAGGGATTATGGCTACACCTTC. Its translation is CASSPPNRDYGYTF.